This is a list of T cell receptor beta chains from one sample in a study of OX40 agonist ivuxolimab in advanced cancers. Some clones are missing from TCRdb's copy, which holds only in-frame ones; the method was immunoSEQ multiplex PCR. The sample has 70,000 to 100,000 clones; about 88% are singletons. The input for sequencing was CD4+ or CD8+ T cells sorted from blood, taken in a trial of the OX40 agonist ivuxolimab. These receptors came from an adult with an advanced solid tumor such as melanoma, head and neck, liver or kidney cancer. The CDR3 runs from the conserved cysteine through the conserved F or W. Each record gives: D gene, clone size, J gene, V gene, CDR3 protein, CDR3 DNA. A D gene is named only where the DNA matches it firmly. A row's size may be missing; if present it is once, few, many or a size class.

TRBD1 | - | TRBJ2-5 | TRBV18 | CASSPRFRDRGEETQYF | TGTGCCAGCTCACCACGGTTCCGGGACAGGGGAGAAGAGACCCAGTACTTC
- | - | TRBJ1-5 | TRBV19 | CASSISREVGQPQHF | TGTGCCAGTAGTATATCTAGGGAAGTGGGACAGCCCCAGCATTTT
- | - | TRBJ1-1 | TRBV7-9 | CASSRDSSTEAFF | TGTGCCAGCAGTCGCGACAGTTCAACTGAAGCTTTCTTT
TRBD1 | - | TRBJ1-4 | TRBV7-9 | CASSRGTGGSSTNEKLFF | TGTGCCAGCAGCAGGGGGACAGGGGGTTCTTCAACTAATGAAAAACTGTTTTTT
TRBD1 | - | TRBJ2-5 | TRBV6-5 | CASSRDRGETQYF | TGTGCCAGCAGCAGGGACAGGGGTGAGACCCAGTACTTC
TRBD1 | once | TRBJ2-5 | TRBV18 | CASSPSIQGGETQYF | TGTGCCAGCTCACCATCCATACAGGGGGGCGAGACCCAGTACTTC
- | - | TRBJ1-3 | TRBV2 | CASRMGGNTIYF | TGTGCCAGCAGAATGGGAGGAAACACCATATATTTT
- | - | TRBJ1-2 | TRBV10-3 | CAITDPTVNYGYTF | TGTGCCATCACGGACCCCACGGTGAACTATGGCTACACCTTC
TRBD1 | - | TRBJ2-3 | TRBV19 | CASEDRDRGLDTQYF | TGTGCCAGTGAAGACCGGGACAGGGGTTTAGATACGCAGTATTTT
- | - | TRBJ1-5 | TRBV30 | CAWSVRSYSNQPQHF | TGTGCCTGGAGCGTGCGTTCGTATAGCAATCAGCCCCAGCATTTT